Listed below are T cell receptor beta chains from one sample, sequenced in a study of naive and memory T cell subsets. Each CDR3 protein gets one entry after TCRdb re-called the UMI-ligation and nested PCR reads with MiXCR. Found here are around 160,000 distinct CDR3 sequences, approximately 15% of them singletons; the top ten hold just over 0.14%. The sample consisted of naive CD4+ T cells from blood. These TCRs come from a human donor in good health. Each CDR3 is given without its conserved first and last residue. Fields, in order: CDR3 protein, J gene, CDR3 length, V gene.

CDR3: ASSISTVMNTEAF; J: TRBJ1-1; length: 13; V: TRBV19
CDR3: ATLGVTGGYEQY; J: TRBJ2-7; length: 12; V: TRBV6-5
CDR3: ASSPAASSYNEQF; J: TRBJ2-1; length: 13; V: TRBV7-3
CDR3: ASEGQGAVGYT; J: TRBJ1-2; length: 11; V: TRBV18
CDR3: ASSQDFRGYGINTGELF; J: TRBJ2-2; length: 17; V: TRBV14
CDR3: ASRELWESYNEQF; J: TRBJ2-1; length: 13; V: TRBV7-9
CDR3: ASSPTQNTEAF; J: TRBJ1-1; length: 11; V: TRBV28
CDR3: ASSQGQGSPNNEQF; J: TRBJ2-1; length: 14; V: TRBV5-4
CDR3: ASTKELQETQY; J: TRBJ2-5; length: 11; V: TRBV6-1
CDR3: ASKGLGGETQY; J: TRBJ2-5; length: 11; V: TRBV2
CDR3: ASSKVGGRNQPQH; J: TRBJ1-5; length: 13; V: TRBV21-1
CDR3: SVHTGTEAF; J: TRBJ1-1; length: 9; V: TRBV29-1
CDR3: ASSQTSGVPRNEQF; J: TRBJ2-1; length: 14; V: TRBV7-2